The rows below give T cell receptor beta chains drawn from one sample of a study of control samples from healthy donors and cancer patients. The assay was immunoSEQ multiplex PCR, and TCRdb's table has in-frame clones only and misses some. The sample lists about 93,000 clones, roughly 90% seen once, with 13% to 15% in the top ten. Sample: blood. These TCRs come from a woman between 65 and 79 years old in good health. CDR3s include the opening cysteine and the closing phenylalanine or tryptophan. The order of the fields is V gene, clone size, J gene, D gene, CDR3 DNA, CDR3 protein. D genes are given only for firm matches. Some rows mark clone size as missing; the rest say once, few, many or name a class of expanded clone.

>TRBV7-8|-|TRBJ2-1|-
TGTGCCAGCAGCCTCGCCGGGAGCAGTGAGCAGTTCTTC
CASSLAGSSEQFF
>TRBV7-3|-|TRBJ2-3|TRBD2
TGTGCCAGCAGCCCCTCTAGCGGGGGGGCAGGAGATACGCAGTATTTT
CASSPSSGGAGDTQYF
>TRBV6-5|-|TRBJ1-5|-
TGTGCCAGCAGTTCGCCAGGCAGTAATCAGCCCCAGCATTTT
CASSSPGSNQPQHF
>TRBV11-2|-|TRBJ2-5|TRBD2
TGTGCCAGCAGCTCGGGGGGAGAGACCCAGTACTTC
CASSSGGETQYF
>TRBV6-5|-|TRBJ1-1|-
TGTGCCAGCAGTCCCCCCGGGAGGTGGAACACTGAAGCTTTCTTT
CASSPPGRWNTEAFF
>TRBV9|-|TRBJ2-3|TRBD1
TGTGCCAGCAGCGGGGGGACAGCTCTCTCTAGCACAGATACGCAGTATTTT
CASSGGTALSSTDTQYF
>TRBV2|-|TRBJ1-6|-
TGTGCCAGCCACTCTGGAAGAGGTCGATCACCCCTCCACTTT
CASHSGRGRSPLHF
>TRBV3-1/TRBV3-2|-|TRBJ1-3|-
TGTGCCAGCAGCCTTGACGGGGTGGCAGCTGGAAACACCATATATTTT
CASSLDGVAAGNTIYF
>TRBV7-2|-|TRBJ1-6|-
TGTGCCAGCAGCTTTGACCAGGGAACGTCACCCCTCCACTTT
CASSFDQGTSPLHF
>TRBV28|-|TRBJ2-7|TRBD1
TGTGCCAGCAATTCTGCGGGACAGGGGGATCACGAGCAGTACTTC
CASNSAGQGDHEQYF
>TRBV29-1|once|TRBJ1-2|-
TGCAGCGTTTATCTGGATGGCTACACCTTC
CSVYLDGYTF
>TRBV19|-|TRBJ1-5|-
TGTGCCAGTAGTATTCCGACAGTCAATCAGCCCCAGCATTTT
CASSIPTVNQPQHF
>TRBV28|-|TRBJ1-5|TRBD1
TGTGCCAGCAGGCCGAGGACAGGGGGCTATCAGCCCCAGCATTTT
CASRPRTGGYQPQHF
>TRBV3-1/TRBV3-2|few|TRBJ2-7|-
TGTGCCAGCAGCCAAGCATCCTACGAGCAGTACTTC
CASSQASYEQYF
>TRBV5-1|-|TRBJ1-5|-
TGCGCCAGCAGCTTGTCCGGGGCGCGGGATCAGCCCCAGCATTTT
CASSLSGARDQPQHF
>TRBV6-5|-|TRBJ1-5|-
TGTGCCAGCGTGACGGCAGGCAATCAGCCCCAGCATTTT
CASVTAGNQPQHF
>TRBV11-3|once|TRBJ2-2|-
TGTGCCAGCAGCGAGACAGCAAACACCGGGGAGCTGTTTTTT
CASSETANTGELFF
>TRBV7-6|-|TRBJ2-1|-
TGTGCCAGCAGCTTAGAGGCAGGACTCACATACAATGAGCAGTTCTTC
CASSLEAGLTYNEQFF
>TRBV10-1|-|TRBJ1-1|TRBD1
TGCGCCAGCAGTGATTCAGGGACAGGGGGACGTACTGAAGCTTTCTTT
CASSDSGTGGRTEAFF
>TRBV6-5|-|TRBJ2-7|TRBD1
TGTGCCAGCAGGACTACCGGGACAGGTGTCTACGAGCAGTACTTC
CASRTTGTGVYEQYF
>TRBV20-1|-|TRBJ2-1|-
TGCAGTGCTAGTGATCCCCCGACAGCTAGGCCGATAAGCTCCTACAATGAGCAGTTCTTC
CSASDPPTARPISSYNEQFF
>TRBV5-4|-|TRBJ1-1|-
TGTGCCAGCAGCTACCCTTCTGGGGGGTCGAACACTGAAGCTTTCTTT
CASSYPSGGSNTEAFF
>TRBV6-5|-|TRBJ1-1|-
TGTGCCACCGAGGGGTCGAACACTGAAGCTTTCTTT
CATEGSNTEAFF
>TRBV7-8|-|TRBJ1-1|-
TGTGCCAGCAGCCTAAGAGGGGACCCGAACACTGAAGCTTTCTTT
CASSLRGDPNTEAFF
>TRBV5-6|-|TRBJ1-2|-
TGTGCCAGCAGCTTAGATGCGGGACGTAGCTATGGCTACACCTTC
CASSLDAGRSYGYTF
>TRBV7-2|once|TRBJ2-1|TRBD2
TGTGCCAGCAGCTTAACGGGAGGGTACAATGAGCAGTTCTTC
CASSLTGGYNEQFF
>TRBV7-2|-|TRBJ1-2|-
TGTGCCAGCAGCCCCTCCTCTACAGTAGCCTATGGCTACACCTTC
CASSPSSTVAYGYTF
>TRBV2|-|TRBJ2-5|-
TGTGCCAGCAGCCTAACTTGGGGGGAGACCCAGTACTTC
CASSLTWGETQYF
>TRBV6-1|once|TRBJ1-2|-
TGTGCCAGCAGTGAAGAAGGCTACACCTTC
CASSEEGYTF
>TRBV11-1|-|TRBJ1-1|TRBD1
TGTGCCAGCACCCCCCCCAACAGGGGTTTTTCCACTGAAGCTTTCTTT
CASTPPNRGFSTEAFF
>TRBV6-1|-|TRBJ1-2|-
TGTGCCAGCAGTGAATTGGCGGAGGGCTACACCTTC
CASSELAEGYTF
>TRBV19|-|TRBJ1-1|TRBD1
TGTGCCACCGGCCGGGACAGCCGGACTGAAGCTTTCTTT
CATGRDSRTEAFF
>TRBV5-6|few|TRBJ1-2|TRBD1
TGTGCCAGCAGCTTACAGGGGCGGGGGCAGTATGGCTACACCTTC
CASSLQGRGQYGYTF
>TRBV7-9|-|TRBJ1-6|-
TGTGCCAGCGAAGGACGACAGGACTCAATCAATTCACCCCTCCACTTT
CASEGRQDSINSPLHF
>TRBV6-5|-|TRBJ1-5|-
TGTGCCAGCAGTTACGGCTGGGACAATCAGCCCCAGCATTTT
CASSYGWDNQPQHF
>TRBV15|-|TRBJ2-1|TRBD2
TGTGCCACCAGCAGAGCAGCGGGAGGCTATGAGCAGTTCTTC
CATSRAAGGYEQFF
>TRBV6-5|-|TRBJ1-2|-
TGTGCCAGCAGTTACTCGCCCGATTATGGCTACACCTTC
CASSYSPDYGYTF
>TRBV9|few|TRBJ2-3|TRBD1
TGTGCCAGCAGCCCCCGGTACAGGGGAGATACGCAGTATTTT
CASSPRYRGDTQYF
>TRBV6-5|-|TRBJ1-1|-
TGTGCCAGCAGCCCCCCCGGCTTCCGAGCGGGTGAAGCTTTCTTT
CASSPPGFRAGEAFF
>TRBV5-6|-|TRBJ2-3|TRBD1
TGTGCCAGCAGCTTGGGGGGGACAGGGTCGTATTTT
CASSLGGTGSYF
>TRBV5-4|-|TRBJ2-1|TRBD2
TGTGCCAGCAGCCCGGGACTAGCGGGAGGATCCTACAATGAGCAGTTCTTC
CASSPGLAGGSYNEQFF
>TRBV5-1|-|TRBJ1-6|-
TGCGCCAGCAGCTTATCGATGAGAAGTCGTAGGTTTCCTAATTCACCCCTCCACTTT
CASSLSMRSRRFPNSPLHF
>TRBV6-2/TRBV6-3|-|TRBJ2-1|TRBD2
TGTGCCAGCAGTTACTCGGGGGGGGGTGAGCAGTTCTTC
CASSYSGGGEQFF